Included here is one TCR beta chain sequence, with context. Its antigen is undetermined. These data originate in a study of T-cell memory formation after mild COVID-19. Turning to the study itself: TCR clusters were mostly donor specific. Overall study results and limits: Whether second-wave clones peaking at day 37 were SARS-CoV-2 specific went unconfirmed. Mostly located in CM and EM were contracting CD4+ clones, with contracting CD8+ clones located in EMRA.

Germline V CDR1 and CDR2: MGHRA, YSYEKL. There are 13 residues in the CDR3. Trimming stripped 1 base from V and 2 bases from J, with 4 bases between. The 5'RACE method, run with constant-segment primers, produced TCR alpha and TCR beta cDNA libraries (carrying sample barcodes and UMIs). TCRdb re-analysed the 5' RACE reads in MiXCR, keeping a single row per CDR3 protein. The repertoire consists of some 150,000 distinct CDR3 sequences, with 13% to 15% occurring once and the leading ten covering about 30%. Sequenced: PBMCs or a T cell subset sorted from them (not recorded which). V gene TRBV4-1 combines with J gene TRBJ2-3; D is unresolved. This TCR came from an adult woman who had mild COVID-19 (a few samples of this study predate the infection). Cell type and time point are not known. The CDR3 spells CASSQALTDTQYF. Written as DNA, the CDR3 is TGCGCCAGCAGCCAAGCCCTCACAGATACGCAGTATTTT.